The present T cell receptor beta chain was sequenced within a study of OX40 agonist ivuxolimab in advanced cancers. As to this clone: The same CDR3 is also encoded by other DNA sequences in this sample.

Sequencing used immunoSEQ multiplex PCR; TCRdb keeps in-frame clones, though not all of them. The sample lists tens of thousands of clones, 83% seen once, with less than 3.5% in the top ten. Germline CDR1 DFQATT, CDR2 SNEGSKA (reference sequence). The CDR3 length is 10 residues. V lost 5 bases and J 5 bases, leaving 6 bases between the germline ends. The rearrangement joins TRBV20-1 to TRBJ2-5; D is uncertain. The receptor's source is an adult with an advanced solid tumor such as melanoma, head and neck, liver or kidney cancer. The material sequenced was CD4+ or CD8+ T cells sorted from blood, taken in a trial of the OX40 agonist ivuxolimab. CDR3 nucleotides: TGCAGTGCTCGGCAGGAGACCCAGTACTTC. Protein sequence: CSARQETQYF.